There are many counts of the clone carrying this T cell receptor (beta chain). Its antigen is unidentified. Trimming pared 1 base from V and 1 base from J, leaving 4 bases between. The CDR3 extends over 14 amino acids. Preparation of TCR beta libraries was done by quantitative 5'-RACE with molecular barcodes. MiXCR, applied by TCRdb to the 5' RACE reads, yields one record per CDR3 protein. The data hold over 700,000 distinct CDR3 sequences, with 15% to 20% observed a single time. This sample stems from a study of CD8 T cells in ankylosing spondylitis. Study observations and caveats: As reported, disease-linked clones showed significant enrichment in matched ankylosing spondylitis synovial fluid. For ankylosing spondylitis blood, a TCR beta motif of roughly 8 highly homologous variants appeared characteristic.

The clonotype originates from a male donor with ankylosing spondylitis. The gene calls are TRBV12-3 or TRBV12-4 and TRBJ2-2; unclear D gene. The specimen sequenced was blood, either unsorted or a sorted T cell fraction (not recorded which). In DNA form, the CDR3 reads TGTGCCAGCAGTTTAGGGGTGAACACCGGGGAGCTGTTTTTT. It is translated as CASSLGVNTGELFF.